This TCR beta chain comes out of a study of cytomegalovirus exposure and HLA in healthy donors. On this clone itself: Its antigen is not known.

The PCR ran on 60 Vbeta and 13 Jbeta primers. Sequencing was performed with immunoSEQ multiplex PCR; in TCRdb, only in-frame clones are kept and a portion is missing. The data hold 100,000 to 150,000 clones, with less than 85% observed a single time. The length of the CDR3 is 16 residues. V was clipped by 4 bases and J by 0 bases; unmatched bases: 7. Germline loops: CDR1 MNHNS, CDR2 SASEGT. Study-wide results and caveats: Later analysis demonstrated an association between a missense DCLRE1C variant and TCR beta V- and J-gene trimming. For most TCR beta V segments, an earlier analysis put the productive rate at about 87% or about 30% of the time. Per a later analysis, HLA-associated TCR beta chains showed more clonal expansion than other, equally common TCR beta chains.

The chain combines TRBV6-1 with TRBJ1-1; 8 bases agree with TRBD1. This sequence originates from a woman aged 40 to 50 in good health and CMV-seropositive. Sequenced: PBMCs. CDR3 residues: CASSGQGRPMNTEAFF. The CDR3 DNA reads TGTGCCAGCAGTGGACAGGGGCGCCCTATGAACACTGAAGCTTTCTTT.